A selection of T cell receptor beta chains follows, all from one sample in a study of blood T cell repertoires in COVID-19. Measured with immunoSEQ multiplex PCR; TCRdb has only the in-frame clones, and not every one. The data hold around 320,000 clones, with 85% to 90% observed a single time. Sample: PBMCs or T cells enriched from blood (not recorded which). The receptors originated from a woman aged 50 to 60 who had been exposed to COVID-19. Each CDR3 is given with its conserved first and last residue. Fields, in order: D gene, J gene, clone size, V gene, CDR3 protein, CDR3 DNA. D genes are given only for firm matches. Size tells how often a clone was seen (once, few, many) or the class of an expanded clone, and some rows leave it out.

TRBD1 | TRBJ2-7 | NA | TRBV11-2 | CASSSRQGPSYEQYF | TGTGCCAGCAGCTCCAGACAGGGACCCTCCTACGAGCAGTACTTC
TRBD1 | TRBJ1-1 | NA | TRBV3-1/TRBV3-2 | CASSNEGARTEAFF | TGTGCCAGCAGCAATGAGGGGGCGCGAACTGAAGCTTTCTTT
NA | TRBJ1-3 | NA | TRBV4-1 | CASSQGILTDFSGNTIYF | TGCGCCAGCAGCCAAGGGATTCTGACAGATTTCTCTGGAAACACCATATATTTT
NA | TRBJ2-1 | NA | TRBV14 | CASSRTVSYNEQFF | TGTGCCAGCAGCCGGACAGTTAGCTACAATGAGCAGTTCTTC
NA | TRBJ2-1 | NA | TRBV5-1 | CASSLAWEQKFDEQFF | TGCGCCAGCAGCTTGGCCTGGGAGCAAAAATTCGATGAGCAGTTCTTC
TRBD1 | TRBJ2-1 | NA | TRBV5-6 | CASSVGYTGAPNNEQFF | TGTGCCAGCAGCGTCGGATACACAGGGGCCCCTAACAATGAGCAGTTCTTC
NA | TRBJ2-7 | once | TRBV27 | CASSPQAGYEQYF | TGTGCCAGCAGTCCACAGGCCGGGTACGAGCAGTACTTC
NA | TRBJ1-6 | NA | TRBV5-6 | CASSLGQRNSPLHF | TGTGCCAGCAGCTTAGGACAACGTAATTCACCCCTCCACTTT
TRBD2 | TRBJ2-1 | NA | TRBV5-1 | CASSPGSTSGGDALFF | TGCGCCAGCAGCCCCGGGAGTACTAGCGGGGGGGACGCCCTGTTCTTC
NA | TRBJ1-1 | once | TRBV30 | CAWSGRLTEAFF | TGTGCCTGGAGTGGTCGACTAACTGAAGCTTTCTTT
NA | TRBJ2-3 | NA | TRBV3-1/TRBV3-2 | CASSQAFRDGGRTDTQYF | TGTGCCAGCAGCCAAGCGTTCCGCGACGGGGGGCGAACAGATACGCAGTATTTT
NA | TRBJ2-2 | NA | TRBV27 | CASSLAGGELFF | TGTGCCAGCAGTTTAGCGGGCGGGGAGCTGTTTTTT
NA | TRBJ2-5 | once | TRBV7-8 | CASSLSPVRQKKKSTQYF | TGTGCCAGCAGCTTATCCCCAGTCAGGCAGAAAAAGAAGAGCACCCAGTACTTC
NA | TRBJ2-1 | NA | TRBV7-8 | CASRLTGDRDDNEQFF | TGTGCCAGCAGATTAACGGGAGACAGGGATGACAATGAGCAGTTCTTC
NA | TRBJ1-2 | NA | TRBV5-1 | CASSSHKGGRCDYGYTF | TGCGCCAGCAGCTCACACAAGGGCGGGAGGTGCGACTATGGCTACACCTTC
NA | TRBJ1-5 | few | TRBV19 | CASSMFLPGNSNQPQHF | TGTGCCAGTAGTATGTTCTTGCCGGGAAATAGCAATCAGCCCCAGCATTTT
TRBD1 | TRBJ2-4 | NA | TRBV7-2 | CASSRDRGIAKNIQYF | TGTGCCAGCAGCCGGGACAGGGGAATAGCCAAAAACATTCAGTACTTC
NA | TRBJ2-7 | NA | TRBV15 | CATSRDWPGGTYEQYF | TGTGCCACCAGCAGAGATTGGCCAGGGGGGACCTACGAGCAGTACTTC
NA | TRBJ2-7 | NA | TRBV19 | CASGKGGNSYEQYF | TGTGCCAGTGGAAAGGGAGGCAACTCCTACGAGCAGTACTTC
NA | TRBJ1-4 | NA | TRBV19 | CASGRAPNEKLFF | TGTGCCAGTGGGAGGGCGCCTAATGAAAAACTGTTTTTT
NA | TRBJ2-5 | NA | TRBV19 | CASSMGHSQETQYF | TGTGCCAGTAGTATGGGACACAGCCAAGAGACCCAGTACTTC
NA | TRBJ1-5 | NA | TRBV28 | CASSKGTYRAGQPQHF | TGTGCCAGCAGCAAGGGGACATATCGGGCGGGTCAGCCCCAGCATTTT
TRBD1 | TRBJ2-5 | NA | TRBV30 | CAWSLGQVQETQYF | TGTGCCTGGAGCCTCGGACAGGTTCAAGAGACCCAGTACTTC
TRBD2 | TRBJ2-5 | NA | TRBV10-2 | CASRPRLAGNQETQYF | TGCGCCAGCAGACCCCGACTAGCGGGGAATCAAGAGACCCAGTACTTC
TRBD2 | TRBJ2-3 | NA | TRBV7-7 | CASSLGDYSTDTQYF | TGTGCTAGCAGCTTAGGGGACTACAGTACAGATACGCAGTATTTT
TRBD1 | TRBJ2-7 | NA | TRBV29-1 | CSVLDRGREQYF | TGCAGCGTCTTGGACAGGGGGCGAGAGCAGTACTTC
NA | TRBJ2-5 | NA | TRBV19 | CASSIAFSAQETQYF | TGTGCCAGTAGTATCGCTTTTAGCGCCCAAGAGACCCAGTACTTC
NA | TRBJ2-7 | NA | TRBV28 | CASTRDGGYEQYF | TGTGCCAGCACCCGGGACGGGGGCTACGAGCAGTACTTC
TRBD1 | TRBJ2-1 | NA | TRBV7-9 | CASSLTGGLGNEQFF | TGTGCCAGCAGCCTAACAGGGGGTTTAGGGAATGAGCAGTTCTTC
NA | TRBJ1-2 | NA | TRBV30 | CAWSEEGELNYGYTF | TGTGCCTGGAGTGAAGAGGGGGAACTCAACTATGGCTACACCTTC
TRBD1 | TRBJ2-7 | few | TRBV10-3 | CAITEDRGISYEQYF | TGTGCCATCACCGAGGACAGGGGCATCTCCTACGAGCAGTACTTC
NA | TRBJ1-2 | few | TRBV5-1 | CASSLDFTGSNYGYTF | TGCGCCAGCAGCTTAGACTTTACAGGGTCTAACTATGGCTACACCTTC
NA | TRBJ2-7 | NA | TRBV12-3/TRBV12-4 | CASRATGYEQYF | TGTGCCAGCAGAGCAACAGGCTACGAGCAGTACTTC
TRBD1 | TRBJ1-2 | NA | TRBV2 | CASSGDRVLGYTF | TGTGCCAGCAGCGGGGACAGGGTGTTGGGCTACACCTTC
TRBD1 | TRBJ1-6 | NA | TRBV28 | CATILGQYNSPLHF | TGTGCCACCATCCTGGGACAGTATAATTCACCCCTCCACTTT
NA | TRBJ2-2 | NA | TRBV10-3 | CAISGWTQANTGELFF | TGTGCCATCAGTGGGTGGACACAAGCGAACACCGGGGAGCTGTTTTTT